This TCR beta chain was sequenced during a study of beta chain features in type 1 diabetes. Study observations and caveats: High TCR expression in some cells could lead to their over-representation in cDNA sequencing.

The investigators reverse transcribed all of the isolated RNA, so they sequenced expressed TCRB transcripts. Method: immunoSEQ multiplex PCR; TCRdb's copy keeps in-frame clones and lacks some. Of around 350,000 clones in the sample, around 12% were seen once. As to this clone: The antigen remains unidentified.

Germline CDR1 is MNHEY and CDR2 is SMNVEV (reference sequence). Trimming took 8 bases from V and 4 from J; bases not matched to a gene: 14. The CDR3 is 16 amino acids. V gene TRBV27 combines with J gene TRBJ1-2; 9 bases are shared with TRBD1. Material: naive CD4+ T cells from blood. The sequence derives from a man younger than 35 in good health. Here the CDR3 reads CASSNQMTGGSYGYTF. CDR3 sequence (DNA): TGTGCCAGCTCTAACCAAATGACAGGGGGTAGCTATGGCTACACCTTC.